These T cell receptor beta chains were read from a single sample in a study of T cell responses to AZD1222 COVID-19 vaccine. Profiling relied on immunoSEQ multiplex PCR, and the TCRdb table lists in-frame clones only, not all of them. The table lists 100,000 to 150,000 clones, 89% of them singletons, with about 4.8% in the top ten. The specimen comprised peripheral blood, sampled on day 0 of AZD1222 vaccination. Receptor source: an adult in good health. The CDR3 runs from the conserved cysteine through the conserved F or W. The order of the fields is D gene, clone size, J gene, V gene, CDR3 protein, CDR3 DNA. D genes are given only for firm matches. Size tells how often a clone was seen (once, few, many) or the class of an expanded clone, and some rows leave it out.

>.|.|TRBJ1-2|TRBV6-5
CASSYPRPGTGYGYTF
TGTGCCAGCAGTTACCCACGTCCCGGGACGGGCTATGGCTACACCTTC
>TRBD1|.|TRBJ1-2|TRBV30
CAWSSRGPYGYTF
TGTGCCTGGAGTAGCAGGGGGCCCTATGGCTACACCTTC
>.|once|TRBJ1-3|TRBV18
CASSREGSSGNTIYF
TGTGCCAGCTCACGGGAGGGTTCCTCTGGAAACACCATATATTTT
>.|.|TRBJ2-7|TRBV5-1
CASSWATEQYF
TGCGCCAGCAGCTGGGCTACCGAGCAGTACTTC
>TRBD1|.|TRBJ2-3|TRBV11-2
CASSLDRGRVQGTDTQYF
TGTGCCAGCAGCCTAGACAGGGGGCGGGTACAAGGCACAGATACGCAGTATTTT
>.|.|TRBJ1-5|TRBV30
CAWSADFDQPQHF
TGTGCCTGGAGTGCGGACTTTGATCAGCCCCAGCATTTT
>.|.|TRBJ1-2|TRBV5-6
CASSQGQGYGYTF
TGTGCCAGCAGCCAGGGACAAGGCTATGGCTACACCTTC
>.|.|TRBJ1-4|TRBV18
CASSPQQEKLFF
TGTGCCAGCTCACCACAGCAGGAAAAACTGTTTTTT
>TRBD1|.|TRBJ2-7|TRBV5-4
CASSFSGGWYEQYF
TGTGCCAGCAGCTTTTCAGGGGGATGGTACGAGCAGTACTTC
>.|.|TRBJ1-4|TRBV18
CASSPRRAAGNEKLFF
TGTGCCAGCTCACCCCGGCGGGCGGCTGGAAATGAAAAACTGTTTTTT
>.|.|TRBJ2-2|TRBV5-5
CASSPSLDRVNTGELFF
TGTGCCAGCAGCCCGAGCCTGGACAGAGTGAACACCGGGGAGCTGTTTTTT
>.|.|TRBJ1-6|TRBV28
CASSLDSNSPLHF
TGTGCCAGCAGTCTGGACAGTAATTCACCCCTCCACTTT
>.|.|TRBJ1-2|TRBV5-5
CASSSDTANYGYTF
TGTGCCAGCAGCTCTGACACAGCTAACTATGGCTACACCTTC
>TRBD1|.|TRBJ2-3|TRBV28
CASRTGSTDTQYF
TGTGCCAGCCGGACAGGGAGCACAGATACGCAGTATTTT
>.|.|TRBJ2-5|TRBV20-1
CSARQQETQYF
TGCAGTGCTAGACAACAAGAGACCCAGTACTTC
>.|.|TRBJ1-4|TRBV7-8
CASSLEVGGQLFF
TGTGCCAGCAGCTTAGAAGTAGGTGGGCAACTGTTTTTT
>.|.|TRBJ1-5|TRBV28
CASSYSANQPQHF
TGTGCCAGCAGTTATAGCGCCAATCAGCCCCAGCATTTT
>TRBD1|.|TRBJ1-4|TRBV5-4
CASSLKTGANEKLFF
TGTGCCAGCAGCTTAAAGACAGGGGCTAATGAAAAACTGTTTTTT
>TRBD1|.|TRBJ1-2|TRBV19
CASSPPGQVNYGYTF
TGTGCCAGTAGTCCCCCGGGACAGGTCAACTATGGCTACACCTTC
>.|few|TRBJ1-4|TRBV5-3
CARSLATGGSGGEKLFF
TGTGCCAGAAGCTTGGCCACTGGCGGCAGCGGGGGTGAAAAACTGTTTTTT
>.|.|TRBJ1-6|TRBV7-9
CASSELDSPLHF
TGTGCCAGCAGCGAGTTGGATTCACCCCTCCACTTT
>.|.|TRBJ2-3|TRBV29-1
CTCSFHPTDTQYF
TGCACCTGTTCATTCCACCCCACAGATACGCAGTATTTT
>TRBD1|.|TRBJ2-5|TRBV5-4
CASSFQGAGETQYF
TGTGCCAGCAGCTTCCAGGGGGCGGGGGAGACCCAGTACTTC
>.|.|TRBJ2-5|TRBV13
CASSLVSAIRETQYF
TGTGCCAGCAGCTTAGTTTCGGCTATTCGGGAGACCCAGTACTTC
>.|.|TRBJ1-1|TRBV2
CASTGIAAGAFF
TGTGCCAGCACCGGGATCGCAGCGGGAGCTTTCTTT
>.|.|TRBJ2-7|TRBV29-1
CSVEGGGDEQYF
TGCAGCGTTGAAGGAGGCGGCGACGAGCAGTACTTC
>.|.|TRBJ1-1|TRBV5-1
CASSLEGRGGTEAFF
TGCGCCAGCAGCTTGGAGGGCAGGGGTGGGACTGAAGCTTTCTTT
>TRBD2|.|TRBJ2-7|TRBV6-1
CASSAGQNPSGRVYEQYF
TGTGCCAGCAGTGCTGGACAGAACCCTAGCGGGCGGGTCTACGAGCAGTACTTC
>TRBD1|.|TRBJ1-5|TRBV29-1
CSVMTGFDQPQHF
TGCAGCGTTATGACAGGGTTTGATCAGCCCCAGCATTTT
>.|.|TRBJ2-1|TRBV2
CASKLRDEQFF
TGTGCCAGCAAGCTCCGAGATGAGCAGTTCTTC
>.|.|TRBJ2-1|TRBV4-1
CASSQLGDNYNEQFF
TGCGCCAGCAGCCAATTAGGGGACAACTACAATGAGCAGTTCTTC
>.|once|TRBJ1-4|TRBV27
CASSPGTSATNEKLFF
TGTGCCAGCAGTCCAGGGACTTCCGCAACTAATGAAAAACTGTTTTTT
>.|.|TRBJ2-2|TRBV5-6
CASSPNNGRTITGELFF
TGTGCCAGCAGCCCTAACAACGGGAGAACTATCACCGGGGAGCTGTTTTTT
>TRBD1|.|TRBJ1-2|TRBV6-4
CASSDYRGAYGYTF
TGTGCCAGCAGTGATTACAGGGGCGCCTATGGCTACACCTTC
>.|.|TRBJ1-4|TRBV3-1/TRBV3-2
CASSPLDTGKLFF
TGTGCCAGCAGCCCTTTAGATACTGGAAAACTGTTTTTT
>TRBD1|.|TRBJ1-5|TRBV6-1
CASSELRQGGNQPQHF
TGTGCCAGCAGTGAACTTCGACAGGGAGGGAATCAGCCCCAGCATTTT
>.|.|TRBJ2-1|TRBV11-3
CASSSGQYNEQFF
TGTGCCAGCAGCTCGGGACAATATAATGAGCAGTTCTTC
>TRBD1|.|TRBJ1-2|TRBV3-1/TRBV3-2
CASRGDRGHGYTF
TGTGCCAGCAGGGGAGACAGGGGGCATGGCTACACCTTC